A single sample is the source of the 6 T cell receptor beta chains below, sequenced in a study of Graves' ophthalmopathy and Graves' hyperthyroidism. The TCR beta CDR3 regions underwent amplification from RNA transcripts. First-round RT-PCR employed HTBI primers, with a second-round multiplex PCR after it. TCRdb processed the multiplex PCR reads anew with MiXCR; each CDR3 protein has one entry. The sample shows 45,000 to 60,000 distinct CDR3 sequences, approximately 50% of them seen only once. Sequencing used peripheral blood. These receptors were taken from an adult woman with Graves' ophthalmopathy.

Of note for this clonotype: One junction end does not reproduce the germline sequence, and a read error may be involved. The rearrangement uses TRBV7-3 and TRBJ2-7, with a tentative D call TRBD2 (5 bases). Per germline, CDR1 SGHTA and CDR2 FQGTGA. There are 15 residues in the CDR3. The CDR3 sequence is CASSLNLENTGELYF. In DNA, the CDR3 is TGTGCCAGCAGCTTAAACCTTGAGAACACCGGGGAGCTGTACTTC.

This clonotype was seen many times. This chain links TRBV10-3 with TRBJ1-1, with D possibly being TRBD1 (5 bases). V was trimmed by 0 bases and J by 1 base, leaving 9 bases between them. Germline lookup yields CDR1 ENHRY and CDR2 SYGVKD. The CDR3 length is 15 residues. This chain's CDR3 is CAISESGEQNTEAFF. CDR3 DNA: TGTGCCATCAGTGAGTCAGGGGAACAGAACACTGAAGCTTTCTTT.

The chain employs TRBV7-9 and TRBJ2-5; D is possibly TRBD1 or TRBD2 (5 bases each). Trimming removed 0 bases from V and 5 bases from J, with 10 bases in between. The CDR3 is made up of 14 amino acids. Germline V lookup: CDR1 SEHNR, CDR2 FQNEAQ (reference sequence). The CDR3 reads CASSLAGVGETQYF. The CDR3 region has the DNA TGTGCCAGCAGCTTAGCGGGGGTGGGGGAGACCCAGTACTTC.

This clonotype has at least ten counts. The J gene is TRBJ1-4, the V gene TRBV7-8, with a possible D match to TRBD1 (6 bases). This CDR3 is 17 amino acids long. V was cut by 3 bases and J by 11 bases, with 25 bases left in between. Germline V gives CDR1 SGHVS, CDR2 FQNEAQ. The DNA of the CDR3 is TGTGCCAGCAGCTTCATGGTCGGGGGCGGGGTTAATGGCAAACTGTTTTTT. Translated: CASSFMVGGGVNGKLFF.

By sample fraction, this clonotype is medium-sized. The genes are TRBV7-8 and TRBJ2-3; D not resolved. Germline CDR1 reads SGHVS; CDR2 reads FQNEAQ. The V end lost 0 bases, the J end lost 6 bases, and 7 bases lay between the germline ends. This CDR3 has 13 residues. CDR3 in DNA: TGTGCCAGCAGCTTAGCAGAGACGGATACGCAGTATTTT. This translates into CASSLAETDTQYF.

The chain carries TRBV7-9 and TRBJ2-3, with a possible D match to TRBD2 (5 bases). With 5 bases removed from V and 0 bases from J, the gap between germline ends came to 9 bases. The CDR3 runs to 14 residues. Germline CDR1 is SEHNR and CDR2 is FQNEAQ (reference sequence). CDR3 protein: CASSGRTSTDTQYF. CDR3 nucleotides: TGTGCCAGCAGCGGACGGACTAGCACAGATACGCAGTATTTT. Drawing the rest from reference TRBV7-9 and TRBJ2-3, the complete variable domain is DTGVSQNPRHKITKRGQNVTFRCDPISEHNRLYWYRQTLGQGPEFLTYFQNEAQLEKSRLLSDRFSAERPKGSFSTLEIQRTEQGDSAMYLCASSGRTSTDTQYFGPGTRLTVL.